This T cell receptor beta chain was found in a study of T cell changes during pregnancy in multiple sclerosis. The germline gives CDR1 LNHDA, CDR2 SQIVND (reference sequence). The CDR3 contains 13 residues. V lost 2 bases and J lost 3, with 6 bases in between. Clones were read by immunoSEQ multiplex PCR, and TCRdb kept only the in-frame ones, dropping some. This repertoire shows around 70,000 clones, approximately 90% found once; its top ten account for approximately 1.8%. This rearrangement joins TRBV19 to TRBJ2-3; D gene uncertain. The sample was peripheral blood, taken in the first trimester of pregnancy. This receptor was identified in a female donor in good health, enrolled as a control in a pregnancy study. DNA for the CDR3: TGTGCCAGTAGTATATCGTTGACAGATACGCAGTATTTT. It yields the protein CASSISLTDTQYF.